This T cell receptor beta chain was sequenced during a study of T cells in Graves' hyperthyroidism and ophthalmopathy. There were TCR beta CDR3 regions amplified from RNA transcripts. HTBI primers were employed in a first-round RT-PCR of the TCR CDR3. TCRdb reprocessed the multiplex PCR reads with MiXCR, giving one entry per CDR3 protein. The sample consists of hundreds of thousands of distinct CDR3 sequences, roughly a sixth of them appearing once. Uncontrolled infection, other autoimmune disease, pregnancy and lactation each barred patients from inclusion. The CDR3 loop spans 16 amino acids. Trimming removed 6 bases at V and 0 bases at J, with 17 bases between. The sample holds many counts of this clonotype.

The sequencing input was blood. The chain has TRBV12-3 or TRBV12-4 and TRBJ1-1; weak D call: TRBD1 (5 bases). The sequence was obtained from a woman younger than 30 with Graves' hyperthyroidism. CDR3 region: CASSRLPGRVNTEAFF. CDR3 DNA sequence: TGTGCCAGCAGCCGACTGCCGGGCAGGGTGAACACTGAAGCTTTCTTT.